The TCR beta chain described here comes from a study of T cell responses to AZD1222 COVID-19 vaccine. The V segment lost 4 bases and the J segment 7 bases; nucleotides outside the gene matches: 10. This CDR3 has 16 residues. Germline CDR1 and CDR2: MNHNS and SASEGT. Assay: immunoSEQ multiplex PCR; the TCRdb copy retains only in-frame clones and omits some. The data contain 140,000 to 150,000 clones, roughly 92% of them singletons. This clone was detected only a few times. Sequences were derived from peripheral blood, sampled on day 0 of AZD1222 vaccination. This clonotype was obtained from an adult in good health. The chain combines TRBV6-1 with TRBJ1-4, with 9 bases lining up with TRBD1. DNA of the CDR3: TGTGCCAGCAGTGCAAACCCGGGACAGGGTTTTGAAAAACTGTTTTTT. Its protein is CASSANPGQGFEKLFF.